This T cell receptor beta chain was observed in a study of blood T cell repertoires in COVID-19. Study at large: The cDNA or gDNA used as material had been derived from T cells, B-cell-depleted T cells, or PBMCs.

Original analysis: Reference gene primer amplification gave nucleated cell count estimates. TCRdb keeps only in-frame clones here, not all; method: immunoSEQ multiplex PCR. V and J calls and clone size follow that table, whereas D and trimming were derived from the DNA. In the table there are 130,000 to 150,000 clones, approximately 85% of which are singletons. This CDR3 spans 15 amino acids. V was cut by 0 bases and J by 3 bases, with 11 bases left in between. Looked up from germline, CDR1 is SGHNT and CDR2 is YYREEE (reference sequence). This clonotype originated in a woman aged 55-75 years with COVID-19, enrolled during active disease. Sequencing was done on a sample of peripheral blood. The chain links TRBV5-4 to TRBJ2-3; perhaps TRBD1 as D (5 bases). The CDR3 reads CASSLAREGTDTQYF. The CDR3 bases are TGTGCCAGCAGCTTGGCCAGGGAAGGGACAGATACGCAGTATTTT. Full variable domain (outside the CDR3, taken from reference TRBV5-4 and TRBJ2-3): ETGVTQSPTHLIKTRGQQVTLRCSSQSGHNTVSWYQQALGQGPQFIFQYYREEENGRGNFPPRFSGLQFPNYSSELNVNALELDDSALYLCASSLAREGTDTQYFGPGTRLTVL.